The source of this T cell receptor beta chain is a study of OX40 agonist ivuxolimab in advanced cancers. Whole-study context: Checkpoint inhibitors had been given previously to about 40% of patients. Partial responses, seen in three patients, involved one hepatocellular carcinoma and two cutaneous melanomas. General study results and limits: Dosing at 0.1 to 3.0 mg/kg was accompanied by clonal expansion of CD4+ and CD8+ blood T cells by week 6.

No patient had autoimmune disease or received systemic immunosuppression. A remark on this clone: The antigen remains unidentified.

Some clones are missing from TCRdb's copy, which holds only in-frame ones; the method was immunoSEQ multiplex PCR. The sample lists tens of thousands of clones; about 85% were seen once. The TCR originated in an adult with an advanced solid tumor such as melanoma, head and neck, liver or kidney cancer. This specimen consisted of CD4+ or CD8+ T cells sorted from blood, obtained in a trial of the OX40 agonist ivuxolimab.

The DNA of the CDR3 is TGTGCCAGCACTCCCGCTAGCGGGGGCCCGTACAATGAGCAGTTCTTC. Translation gives CASTPASGGPYNEQFF. The genes are TRBV6-6 and TRBJ2-1; 10 nucleotides match TRBD2. The CDR3 has 16 residues. V trimming: 7 bases; J trimming: 4 bases; junction bases outside the gene matches: 10. CDR1 is MNHNY and CDR2 is SVGAGI in the germline V gene (reference sequence).